This TCR beta chain was documented in a study of shared clonotypes between healthy human individuals. General observations from the study: For sorted subsets, rarefaction showed incomplete sequencing despite large depth.

As to this clone: Its antigen is not known.

This CDR3 comprises 13 residues. CDR1 is WNHNN, CDR2 SYGVQD, per germline (reference sequence). Deletions cut 6 bases from V and 0 bases from J, with 8 bases between. The repertoire was sequenced with immunoSEQ multiplex PCR; TCRdb's copy has only in-frame clones and lacks some. The sample lists a few million clones; roughly 95% were seen once. The rearrangement uses TRBV10-1 and TRBJ1-1; D gene unclear. The source of this sequence is a man aged 18 to 30 in good health. Sequencing was carried out using naive CD4+ T cells sorted from blood. Subset defined: CD45RA+ positively selected. CDR3 residues: CASSPRVNTEAFF. The CDR3 bases are TGCGCCAGCAGCCCCCGGGTGAACACTGAAGCTTTCTTT.